These 9 T cell receptor beta chains came from one sample sequenced in a study of cytomegalovirus exposure and HLA in healthy donors. The PCR contained 60 Vbeta and 13 Jbeta primers. Profiled with immunoSEQ multiplex PCR; TCRdb holds only in-frame clones, not every one. The table shows roughly 80,000 clones, with about four fifths occurring only once. Sequencing input: PBMCs. The receptors originated from a woman in her 30s in good health and CMV-seronegative.

The V call is TRBV5-4, the J call TRBJ2-7; 15 positions match TRBD2. V lost 5 bases, J lost 1 base, and 4 bases stayed unmatched. The CDR3 consists of 16 residues. Germline lookup yields CDR1 SGHNT and CDR2 YYREEE (reference sequence). CDR3 region: CASRSGLAGGSYEQYF. The CDR3 coding sequence is TGTGCCAGCAGATCGGGACTAGCGGGAGGATCCTACGAGCAGTACTTC.

The genes are TRBV7-9 and TRBJ2-4; D perhaps matches TRBD1 (5 bases). The germline V gene has CDR1 SEHNR and CDR2 FQNEAQ (reference sequence). The V end was cut by 2 bases, the J end by 9 bases, with 5 bases between. The CDR3 sequence is 11 residues long. The CDR3 DNA follows: TGTGCCAGCAGCTTAAGGGGCATTCAGTACTTC. Translating gives CASSLRGIQYF.

The chain combines TRBV18 with TRBJ2-2, with D possibly TRBD1 on 6 matching bases. The V gene lost 2 bases and the J gene lost 5 bases, with 15 bases spanning the gap. Germline lookup yields CDR1 KGHSH and CDR2 LQKENI. The CDR3 spans 16 residues. The CDR3 DNA reads TGTGCCAGCTCACCAACGGACAGAGGTGGAACCGGGGAGCTGTTTTTT. Encoded protein: CASSPTDRGGTGELFF.

About this clone itself: An end of the junction does not agree with germline; a read error may underlie this. Other DNA sequences of this sample code for an identical CDR3. This rearrangement joins TRBV7-9 to TRBJ1-5, with D possibly matching TRBD1 (6 bases). The germline V gene encodes CDR1 SEHNR and CDR2 FQNEAQ (reference sequence). This CDR3 is 14 amino acids long. CDR3 sequence: CASSSDSPAEPQHF. The CDR3 DNA reads as TGTGCCAGCAGCTCGGACAGTCCGGCGGAGCCCCAGCACTTT.

V usage is TRBV30 and J usage is TRBJ1-2, with D perhaps matching TRBD1 (6 bases). This CDR3 contains 13 residues. CDR1 is GTSNPN and CDR2 is SVGIG in the germline V gene (reference sequence). V was pared by 0 bases and J by 4 bases, with 9 bases between. The CDR3 region is CAWSVQGIYGYTF. CDR3 DNA: TGTGCCTGGAGTGTACAGGGTATCTATGGCTACACCTTC.

The chain uses TRBV7-2 and TRBJ2-7, with D possibly being TRBD2 (6 bases). CDR3 length equals 15 residues. V was cut by 2 bases and J by 5 bases, with 16 bases left in between. Germline CDR1 SGHTA, CDR2 FQGNSA. CDR3: CASSLKVGSSNEQYF. The CDR3 coding sequence is TGTGCCAGCAGCTTAAAGGTCGGGAGCTCTAACGAGCAGTACTTC.

The chain is built from TRBV9 and TRBJ1-4; D remains unclear. CDR3 length: 14 amino acids. Per the germline V gene, CDR1 is SGDLS and CDR2 is YYNGEE. The V end was cut by 4 bases, the J end by 4 bases, with 11 bases between. As DNA, the CDR3 is TGTGCCAGCAGCCCCCGACAAGATAATGAAAAACTGTTTTTT. Its protein is CASSPRQDNEKLFF.

The chain has TRBV6-1 and TRBJ2-2; TRBD2 matches 7 bases. V lost 6 bases, J lost 0 bases, and 4 bases stayed unmatched. This CDR3 spans 15 amino acids. Germline V gene sequence: CDR1 MNHNS, CDR2 SASEGT. The CDR3 loop reads CASSRGGSNTGELFF. The CDR3 bases are TGTGCCAGCAGCCGGGGAGGGTCGAACACCGGGGAGCTGTTTTTT.

The gene calls are TRBV5-4 and TRBJ2-1; D is possibly TRBD1 (5 bases). V was clipped by 4 bases and J by 1 base, with 6 bases between them. The CDR3 extends over 13 amino acids. Looked up from germline, CDR1 is SGHNT and CDR2 is YYREEE (reference sequence). The CDR3 sequence is CASSGASYNEQFF. In DNA form, the CDR3 reads TGTGCCAGCAGCGGGGCATCCTACAATGAGCAGTTCTTC. The complete variable domain, with remaining parts taken from reference TRBV5-4 and TRBJ2-1, reads ETGVTQSPTHLIKTRGQQVTLRCSSQSGHNTVSWYQQALGQGPQFIFQYYREEENGRGNFPPRFSGLQFPNYSSELNVNALELDDSALYLCASSGASYNEQFFGPGTRLTVL.